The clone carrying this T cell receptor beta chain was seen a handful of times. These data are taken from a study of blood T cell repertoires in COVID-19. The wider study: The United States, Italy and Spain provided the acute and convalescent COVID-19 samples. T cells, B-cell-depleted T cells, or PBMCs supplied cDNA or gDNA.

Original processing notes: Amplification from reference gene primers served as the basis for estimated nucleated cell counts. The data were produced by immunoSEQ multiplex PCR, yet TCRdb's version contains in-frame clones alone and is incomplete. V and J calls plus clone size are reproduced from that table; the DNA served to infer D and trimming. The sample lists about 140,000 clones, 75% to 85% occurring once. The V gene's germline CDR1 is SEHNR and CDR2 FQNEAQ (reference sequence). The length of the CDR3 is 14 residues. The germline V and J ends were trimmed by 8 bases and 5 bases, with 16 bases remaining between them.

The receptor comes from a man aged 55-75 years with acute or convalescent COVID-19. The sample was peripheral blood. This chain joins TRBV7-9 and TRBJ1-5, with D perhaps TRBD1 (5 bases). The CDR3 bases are TGTGCCAGCGGCCATGGGGGGGACGATCAGCCCCAGCATTTT. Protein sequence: CASGHGGDDQPQHF. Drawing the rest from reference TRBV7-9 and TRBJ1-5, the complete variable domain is DTGVSQNPRHKITKRGQNVTFRCDPISEHNRLYWYRQTLGQGPEFLTYFQNEAQLEKSRLLSDRFSAERPKGSFSTLEIQRTEQGDSAMYLCASGHGGDDQPQHFGDGTRLSIL.